In this sample, the clone carrying this T cell receptor beta chain turned up a few times. The antigen is unknown. The CDR3 has 13 residues. Deletions cut 5 bases from V and 8 bases from J, with 18 bases between. Germline V lookup: CDR1 DFQATT, CDR2 SNEGSKA (reference sequence). The source of the sample is a study of T-cell memory formation after mild COVID-19. Across the study: The two donors had largely donor-specific TCR clusters. Study conclusions and caveats: Pre-infection memory carried some responding clones, suggesting that cross-reactive memory joined.

5'RACE, which relied on constant-segment primers, yielded TCR alpha and TCR beta cDNA libraries carrying sample barcodes and UMIs. TCRdb passed the 5' RACE reads through MiXCR, listing each CDR3 protein once. The repertoire holds around 370,000 distinct CDR3 sequences, with under 25% as singletons. Sequenced input: PBMCs or a T cell subset sorted from them (not recorded which). The chain joins TRBV20-1 to TRBJ1-2, with D maybe TRBD1 (6 bases). The receptor was derived from an adult woman who had mild COVID-19 (a few samples of this study predate the infection). Cell type and time point are not known. The DNA of the CDR3 is TGCAGTGCTCCTATCCCAGGGGAAGGGGGCTACACCTTC. This translates into CSAPIPGEGGYTF.